This TCR beta chain was observed in a study of blood T cell repertoires in COVID-19. Study in general: Acute-phase and convalescent COVID-19 samples originated in the United States, Italy and Spain.

Original handling: Nucleated cell counts were estimated from reference gene primer amplification. TCRdb's table, derived via immunoSEQ multiplex PCR, lists solely in-frame clones and lacks some. D and trimming come from the DNA, and the V and J calls and clone size come from that table. This sample has approximately 160,000 clones, with roughly four fifths found just once. The study drew participants aged about 18 to 95 years from some 23 US areas. The receptor's source is a middle-aged man who had recovered from COVID-19. The sequencing sample was made of PBMCs or T cells enriched from blood (not recorded which).

CDR3 in DNA: TGCAGCGTTGCCGGGTTTGGGGAGACCCAGTACTTC. This gives the protein CSVAGFGETQYF. The chain is built from TRBV29-1 and TRBJ2-5; D is undetermined. Trimming stripped 4 bases from V and 5 bases from J, with 11 bases between. CDR3 size: 12 residues. Germline loops: CDR1 SQVTM, CDR2 ANQGSEA.